This passage covers 28 T cell receptor beta chains from one sample sequenced in a study of graft-versus-host responses after intestinal transplantation. Here immunoSEQ multiplex PCR was the method, and the copy in TCRdb shows in-frame clones only, minus some. The sample has 30,000 to 45,000 clones, around 83% seen once; the top ten hold roughly 3.6%. The source material was PBMCs, sampled 1070 days after transplant. The receptors shown here come from a human patient who received an intestinal transplant, so some T cells may come from the graft donor.

The chain links TRBV5-4 to TRBJ1-6; TRBD1 is a possible D gene (5 bases). There are 14 residues in the CDR3. From germline, CDR1 is SGHNT and CDR2 YYREEE (reference sequence). The V gene lost 0 bases and the J gene lost 8 bases, with 9 bases spanning the gap. The chain's CDR3 is CASSLDRSDSPLHF. In nucleotides, the CDR3 is TGTGCCAGCAGCTTGGACAGGTCCGATTCACCCCTCCACTTT.

This sequence joins TRBV7-3 and TRBJ2-7; 7 bases match TRBD2. CDR3 size: 16 residues. In germline, CDR1 is SGHTA, CDR2 FQGTGA. V shed 2 bases and J 1 base; nucleotides not matched to a gene: 8. CDR3 nucleotide sequence: TGTGCCAGCAGCTTAGTCCCAGCGGGACCGTCCTACGAGCAGTACTTC. It codes for CASSLVPAGPSYEQYF.

The genes are TRBV27 and TRBJ2-3; a possible D gene is TRBD1 (6 bases). V lost 6 bases and J 0 bases, leaving 13 bases between the germline ends. Germline V gene data show CDR1 as MNHEY and CDR2 as SMNVEV (reference sequence). The CDR3 extends over 15 amino acids. The CDR3 DNA is TGTGCCAGCAGCCGCCGACAGGTTAGCACAGATACGCAGTATTTT. Residues: CASSRRQVSTDTQYF.

The chain uses TRBV28 and TRBJ2-7; D is undetermined. The CDR3 runs to 13 residues. With 3 bases removed from V and 3 bases from J, the gap between germline ends came to 9 bases. The germline CDR1 and CDR2 sequences are MDHEN and SYDVKM. The CDR3 DNA reads as TGTGCCAGCAGTTTTCCGGGTCGCTACGAGCAGTACTTC. Translating gives CASSFPGRYEQYF.

This chain connects TRBV2 to TRBJ1-1; TRBD1 matches at 8 bases. The CDR3 sequence is 16 residues long. V lost 5 bases, J lost 2 bases, and 10 bases stayed unmatched. The germline CDR1 and CDR2 sequences are SNHLY and FYNNEI. The DNA for the CDR3 is TGTGCCAGCAGTAGGAGGACAGGGATGGGCAACACTGAAGCTTTCTTT. Translated: CASSRRTGMGNTEAFF.

The chain is built from TRBV6-1 and TRBJ1-5; unclear D gene. Germline V gene sequence: CDR1 MNHNS, CDR2 SASEGT. CDR3 length: 16 residues. V was pared by 3 bases and J by 0 bases, with 12 bases between. CDR3 nucleotides: TGTGCCAGCAGTGAGTGGACGATCCCTAGCAATCAGCCCCAGCATTTT. Translating gives CASSEWTIPSNQPQHF.

The V gene is TRBV11-3, the J gene TRBJ1-1; TRBD1 matches at 9 bases. The CDR3 runs 20 residues. CDR1 and CDR2 (germline): SGHNT, YENEEA. The V segment lost 5 bases and the J segment 5 bases; nucleotides outside the gene matches: 24. DNA of the CDR3: TGTGCCAGCAGCGCGTCTGAGAGGACAGGGGTCGACCTTCCGGAGACTGAAGCTTTCTTT. This gives the protein CASSASERTGVDLPETEAFF.

The V and J genes are TRBV9 and TRBJ2-1, with D hard to call. The CDR3 runs to 15 residues. The V end lost 0 bases, the J end lost 3 bases, and 10 bases lay between the germline ends. Looked up from germline, CDR1 is SGDLS and CDR2 is YYNGEE. CDR3 in amino acids: CASSVGPGLYNEQFF. Here the CDR3 DNA reads TGTGCCAGCAGCGTAGGGCCCGGCCTCTACAATGAGCAGTTCTTC.

The V gene is TRBV7-9, the J gene TRBJ2-7; no clear D. Between the trimmed V and J ends, which lost 1 base and 0 bases, there was a span of 10 bases. The germline CDR1 and CDR2 sequences are SEHNR and FQNEAQ (reference sequence). This CDR3 has 15 residues. CDR3 residues: CASSLGGGISYEQYF. The DNA for the CDR3 is TGTGCCAGCAGCTTAGGAGGTGGTATCTCCTACGAGCAGTACTTC.

V is TRBV29-1 and J is TRBJ2-6; 7 positions match TRBD2. Losses at the gene ends were 1 base for V and 2 bases for J; bases not matched to a gene: 5. The CDR3 has 16 residues. The germline V gene encodes CDR1 SQVTM and CDR2 ANQGSEA. CDR3 bases: TGCAGCGTTGAAGGGGGAGGGGACGCTGGGGCCAACGTCCTGACTTTC. Residues: CSVEGGGDAGANVLTF.

The chain links TRBV18 to TRBJ2-5, with 8 bases that match TRBD1. The J call may be in error: the DNA end matches TRBJ2-7 better. CDR1 and CDR2 from the germline V gene are KGHSH and LQKENI. This CDR3 is 16 amino acids long. The CDR3 DNA follows: TGTGCCAGCTCACCAATGGCGCCAGGGGGCTTGTACGAGCAGTACTTC. This codes for CASSPMAPGGLYEQYF.

V and J are TRBV6-5 and TRBJ2-1, with TRBD2 as a possible D gene (6 bases). From germline, CDR1 is MNHEY and CDR2 SVGAGI. Trimming shortened V by 4 bases and J by 6 bases, and 19 bases separated the two germline ends. This CDR3 has 16 residues. CDR3 region: CASSWVPGVGLNEQFF. Here the CDR3 DNA reads TGTGCCAGCAGTTGGGTTCCGGGAGTTGGGCTCAATGAGCAGTTCTTC.

The genes are TRBV19 and TRBJ2-1; 9 bases agree with TRBD1. Germline V gene data show CDR1 as LNHDA and CDR2 as SQIVND (reference sequence). The CDR3 runs 16 residues. After removal of 5 bases from V and 2 bases from J, the junction contained 7 bases not matched to a gene. CDR3 region: CASSRPTGGTYNEQFF. CDR3 DNA sequence: TGTGCCAGTAGTCGACCCACAGGGGGCACCTACAATGAGCAGTTCTTC.

The rearrangement uses TRBV11-2 and TRBJ2-1; D gene ambiguous. Germline V gene data show CDR1 as SGHAT and CDR2 as FQNNGV. The CDR3 runs 13 residues. The V end was cut by 4 bases, the J end by 7 bases, with 11 bases between. The CDR3 region is CASSSSPGNEQFF. The CDR3 coding sequence is TGTGCCAGCAGCTCCAGCCCCGGAAATGAGCAGTTCTTC.

In this sample, this clone turned up once. The chain uses TRBV20-1 and TRBJ2-1; D is unresolved. Between the trimmed V and J ends, which lost 6 bases and 3 bases, there was a span of 6 bases. CDR3 size: 11 residues. Germline V CDR1 and CDR2: DFQATT, SNEGSKA (reference sequence). CDR3 sequence (DNA): TGCAGTGCCTCGGTCTACAATGAGCAGTTCTTC. Its protein is CSASVYNEQFF.

This clone was found a few times. The chain joins TRBV6-1 to TRBJ2-7; TRBD2 matches 9 bases. The germline V gene has CDR1 MNHNS and CDR2 SASEGT. The CDR3 has 15 amino acids. J was trimmed by 5 bases and V by 8 bases; bases with no gene match: 13. The CDR3 DNA reads as TGTGCCAGCTCCCAAACGACTAGCGGCGGCCACGAGCAGTACTTC. Amino acids: CASSQTTSGGHEQYF.

The chain combines TRBV5-1 with TRBJ2-3; D may be TRBD2 (6 bases). The length of the CDR3 is 16 residues. The germline gives CDR1 SGHRS, CDR2 YFSETQ. Trimming removed 1 base from V and 0 bases from J, with 12 bases in between. This CDR3 reads CASSLMARGSTDTQYF. In nucleotides, the CDR3 is TGCGCCAGCAGCTTGATGGCGCGGGGTAGCACAGATACGCAGTATTTT.

V is TRBV28 and J is TRBJ2-5; 10 bases line up with TRBD2. CDR3 length equals 14 residues. CDR1 and CDR2 (germline): MDHEN, SYDVKM. With 6 bases clipped from V and 3 bases from J, the junction kept 4 bases outside the gene matches. CDR3 amino acids: CASSRTSGEETQYF. The CDR3 DNA is TGTGCCAGCAGCCGTACTAGCGGGGAAGAGACCCAGTACTTC. Combining the CDR3 with reference TRBV28 and TRBJ2-5 gives the whole variable domain DVKVTQSSRYLVKRTGEKVFLECVQDMDHENMFWYRQDPGLGLRLIYFSYDVKMKEKGDIPEGYSVSREKKERFSLILESASTNQTSMYLCASSRTSGEETQYFGPGTRLLVL.

J is TRBJ2-7 and V is TRBV4-2; 10 nucleotides line up with TRBD2. Germline V gene lookup returns CDR1 LGHNA and CDR2 YNFKEQ. Trimming took 0 bases from V and 2 from J; bases not matched to a gene: 4. The CDR3 contains 16 residues. DNA of the CDR3: TGTGCCAGCAGCCAAGATCGGGGGACTAGCGCCTACGAGCAGTACTTC. Its translation: CASSQDRGTSAYEQYF.

The J gene is TRBJ2-7, the V gene TRBV18; TRBD1 might be the D (6 bases). Trimming took off 5 bases at V and 4 bases at J, with 12 bases between the two ends. Germline V gene lookup returns CDR1 KGHSH and CDR2 LQKENI. The CDR3 consists of 13 residues. As DNA, the CDR3 is TGTGCCAGCTCAAAGACAGGCTCGTACGAGCAGTACTTC. The encoded protein is CASSKTGSYEQYF.

This clone showed up just a few times. This chain joins TRBV30 and TRBJ2-2; the D gene is possibly TRBD1 (8 bases). Germline V CDR1 and CDR2: GTSNPN, SVGIG (reference sequence). V was pared by 4 bases and J by 5 bases, with 14 bases between. The CDR3 has 14 residues. CDR3 region: CAWKQGGWTGELFF. CDR3 coding DNA: TGTGCCTGGAAACAGGGGGGGTGGACCGGGGAGCTGTTTTTT.

CDR3 sequence: CASSPRPGDTEAFF. CDR3 nucleotides: TGCGCCAGCAGCCCACGTCCGGGGGACACTGAAGCTTTCTTT. The chain recombines TRBV5-1 with TRBJ1-1, with D perhaps matching TRBD1 (5 bases). This CDR3 region has 14 residues. Germline V gene lookup returns CDR1 SGHRS and CDR2 YFSETQ. Trimming took 4 bases from V and 3 from J, leaving 13 bases between them.

This clone occurred a few times. V usage is TRBV28 and J usage is TRBJ1-1; D is unclear. The V gene's germline CDR1 is MDHEN and CDR2 SYDVKM. CDR3 size: 12 residues. The V end was cut by 3 bases, the J end by 8 bases, with 10 bases between. The chain's CDR3 is CASSFGSTEAFF. As DNA, the CDR3 is TGTGCCAGCAGTTTTGGGTCCACAGAAGCTTTCTTT.

The gene calls are TRBV20-1 and TRBJ2-5; D gene unclear. Trimming shortened V by 0 bases and J by 7 bases, and 6 bases separated the two germline ends. Germline lookup yields CDR1 DFQATT and CDR2 SNEGSKA (reference sequence). The CDR3 length is 11 residues. The CDR3 DNA sequence: TGCAGTGCTAGAGATCCAGGGACCCAGTACTTC. It encodes CSARDPGTQYF.

This clone was seen just once. The chain couples TRBV27 to TRBJ1-6; 8 positions match TRBD1. CDR1 MNHEY and CDR2 SMNVEV come from the germline V gene (reference sequence). V lost 5 bases and J lost 7; bases outside the gene matches: 7. The CDR3 extends over 15 amino acids. In DNA, the CDR3 is TGTGCCAGCAGTATTGGACAGGGTTGGAATTCACCCCTCCACTTT. Translated: CASSIGQGWNSPLHF.

The J gene is TRBJ1-4, the V gene TRBV2, with D possibly matching TRBD1 (5 bases). The CDR3 contains 13 residues. CDR1 SNHLY and CDR2 FYNNEI come from the germline V gene. V was shortened by 8 bases and J by 5 bases, with 12 bases between the two germline ends. In DNA, the CDR3 is TGTGCCAGCCAACGGGACTTAAATGAAAAACTGTTTTTT. Residues: CASQRDLNEKLFF.

V gene TRBV27 combines with J gene TRBJ2-1, with 7 nucleotides matching TRBD2. The length of the CDR3 is 15 residues. CDR1 and CDR2 (germline): MNHEY, SMNVEV (reference sequence). Trimming removed 1 base from V and 7 bases from J; junction bases left unmatched: 7. The CDR3: CASSLYAGEGNEQFF. The CDR3 DNA follows: TGTGCCAGCAGTTTATACGCGGGAGAAGGAAATGAGCAGTTCTTC.

The chain uses TRBV4-1 and TRBJ2-7; unclear D gene. Germline assignment: CDR1 MGHRA and CDR2 YSYEKL. The CDR3 sequence is 14 residues long. V was trimmed by 1 base and J by 1 base, leaving 8 bases between them. CDR3 nucleotides: TGCGCCAGCAGCCAAGGTTCCGGATCCTACGAGCAGTACTTC. Translating gives CASSQGSGSYEQYF.